The 17 T cell receptor beta chains below were found in one sample sequenced in a study of blood T cell repertoires in COVID-19. Here immunoSEQ multiplex PCR was the method, and the copy in TCRdb shows in-frame clones only, minus some. The data show 140,000 to 150,000 clones, roughly 80% seen once. Sequencing was performed on peripheral blood. These receptors were taken from a man in his sixties or seventies who had recovered from COVID-19.

This clone was detected only a few times. This chain joins TRBV7-6 and TRBJ2-1; 10 nucleotides line up with TRBD2. The ends lost 5 bases at V and 7 bases at J; junction bases unmatched: 11. This CDR3 has 16 residues. Germline V gene data show CDR1 as SGHVS and CDR2 as FNYEAQ. Written as DNA, the CDR3 is TGTGCCAGCAGCCCCACCCTGGGACTAGCGAGGAATGAGCAGTTCTTC. It yields the protein CASSPTLGLARNEQFF.

This clone was detected only once. V usage is TRBV5-1 and J usage is TRBJ2-7; 15 bases map to TRBD2. V lost 0 bases, J lost 1 base, and 2 bases stayed unmatched. Looked up from germline, CDR1 is SGHRS and CDR2 is YFSETQ. CDR3 length equals 17 residues. Here the CDR3 DNA reads TGCGCCAGCAGCTTGGGGACTAGCGGGAGGGTTTCCTACGAGCAGTACTTC. Translating it yields CASSLGTSGRVSYEQYF.

The chain links TRBV3-1 (or the pseudogene TRBV3-2) to TRBJ1-1; D not certain. The CDR3 spans 15 residues. CDR1 is LGHDT, CDR2 YNNKEL, per germline (reference sequence). The germline V and J ends were trimmed by 2 bases and 5 bases, with 15 bases remaining between them. The CDR3 is CASSQTWLGETEAFF. CDR3 sequence (DNA): TGTGCCAGCAGCCAAACCTGGTTGGGAGAAACTGAAGCTTTCTTT.

This chain uses TRBV5-1 with TRBJ2-1; TRBD2 aligns across 11 bases. The CDR3 has 18 residues. Looked up from germline, CDR1 is SGHRS and CDR2 is YFSETQ. The trim removed 2 bases at V and 1 base at J, leaving 8 bases unmatched. CDR3 in DNA: TGCGCCAGCAGCTTTCCCGAACTAGCGGGAGTTTCCTACAATGAGCAGTTCTTC. Encoded protein: CASSFPELAGVSYNEQFF.

The chain links TRBV27 to TRBJ1-5; 10 nucleotides match TRBD1. V shed 6 bases and J 1 base; nucleotides not matched to a gene: 3. This CDR3 is 15 amino acids long. Germline CDR1 MNHEY, CDR2 SMNVEV (reference sequence). CDR3 sequence: CASSGTGASNQPQHF. The CDR3 DNA reads as TGTGCCAGCAGCGGGACAGGGGCAAGCAATCAGCCCCAGCATTTT.

This clone was seen a few times. This chain uses TRBV7-2 with TRBJ1-1; D call uncertain. Trimming left V 7 bases short and J 5 bases short, with 17 bases between. The length of the CDR3 is 14 residues. Looked up from germline, CDR1 is SGHTA and CDR2 is FQGNSA. Written as DNA, the CDR3 is TGTGCCAGCACCCTCTTGGGCACGGTAACTGAAGCTTTCTTT. Protein product: CASTLLGTVTEAFF.

This rearrangement joins TRBV7-9 to TRBJ1-4; the D gene is possibly TRBD1 (6 bases). Trimming shortened V by 0 bases and J by 4 bases, and 12 bases separated the two germline ends. Germline CDR1 SEHNR, CDR2 FQNEAQ (reference sequence). The CDR3 is made up of 16 amino acids. CDR3 loop: CASSLAPGHHNEKLFF. The CDR3 DNA sequence: TGTGCCAGCAGCTTAGCGCCGGGACACCATAATGAAAAACTGTTTTTT.

The chain joins TRBV27 to TRBJ2-1; 11 positions agree with TRBD2. V was pared by 5 bases and J by 8 bases, with 11 bases of the junction left unmatched. CDR3 length: 16 residues. Germline loops: CDR1 MNHEY, CDR2 SMNVEV (reference sequence). CDR3 amino acids: CASSPLTSGRGYEQFF. In DNA, the CDR3 is TGTGCCAGCAGTCCCCTAACTAGCGGGAGAGGTTATGAGCAGTTCTTC.

The V and J genes are TRBV6-5 and TRBJ1-5, with a weak D call TRBD1 (5 bases). CDR3 length: 14 residues. Germline V gives CDR1 MNHEY, CDR2 SVGAGI. Trimming removed 8 bases from V and 0 bases from J, with 11 bases in between. CDR3 DNA: TGTGCCAGCGGACACCCTTATAGCAATCAGCCCCAGCATTTT. This codes for CASGHPYSNQPQHF.

The V and J genes are TRBV11-2 and TRBJ1-2; a possible D gene is TRBD1 (6 bases). Trimming stripped 0 bases from V and 8 bases from J, with 13 bases between. The CDR3 has 14 residues. Germline CDR1 and CDR2: SGHAT and FQNNGV. The CDR3 reads CASSLDRQGGGYTF. DNA for the CDR3: TGTGCCAGCAGCTTAGATAGGCAAGGGGGAGGCTACACCTTC.

The chain employs TRBV5-6 and TRBJ2-7; 7 nucleotides match TRBD1. This CDR3 has 13 residues. Germline assignment: CDR1 SGHDT and CDR2 YYEEEE. V dropped 7 bases and J dropped 0; count of bases not matched to a gene: 4. The CDR3 loop reads CASERQGSYEQYF. The CDR3 region has the DNA TGTGCCAGCGAAAGACAGGGCTCCTACGAGCAGTACTTC. The whole variable domain, filled in from reference TRBV5-6 and TRBJ2-7, reads DAGVTQSPTHLIKTRGQQVTLRCSPKSGHDTVSWYQQALGQGPQFIFQYYEEEERQRGNFPDRFSGHQFPNYSSELNVNALLLGDSALYLCASERQGSYEQYFGPGTRLTVT.

CDR3 region: CASSVGLAGNSYEQYF. The CDR3 bases are TGTGCCAGCAGCGTAGGGTTAGCGGGAAATTCCTACGAGCAGTACTTC. The chain employs TRBV9 and TRBJ2-7; 8 bases map to TRBD2. V shed 0 bases and J 1 base; nucleotides not matched to a gene: 6. CDR3 length equals 16 residues. CDR1 is SGDLS, CDR2 YYNGEE, per germline.

The chain uses TRBV3-1 (or the pseudogene TRBV3-2) and TRBJ2-3; unclear D gene. V dropped 3 bases and J dropped 1 base, with 20 bases sitting between them. The CDR3 is 18 amino acids. The germline V gene has CDR1 LGHDT and CDR2 YNNKEL (reference sequence). The CDR3 DNA is TGTGCCAGCAGCCATTTGGCGGATCCCCGGTCGGGCACAGATACGCAGTATTTT. It codes for CASSHLADPRSGTDTQYF.

The V call is TRBV7-9, the J call TRBJ2-4; 7 bases agree with TRBD2. J gave up 1 base and V 5 bases, and 8 bases lay outside the gene matches. The CDR3 consists of 16 residues. Per the germline V gene, CDR1 is SEHNR and CDR2 is FQNEAQ (reference sequence). The DNA of the CDR3 is TGTGCCAGCAGCCAAGCCGGACTAGGGGCCAAAAACATTCAGTACTTC. Translation gives CASSQAGLGAKNIQYF.

The chain has TRBV11-2 and TRBJ2-3; a possible D gene is TRBD2 (5 bases). Germline assignment: CDR1 SGHAT and CDR2 FQNNGV. CDR3 size: 16 residues. Trimming removed 5 bases at V and 2 bases at J, with 17 bases between. The CDR3 reads CASSHPAVAYTDTQYF. As DNA, the CDR3 is TGTGCCAGCAGCCACCCCGCGGTAGCGTACACAGATACGCAGTATTTT. The variable domain in full, completed from reference TRBV11-2 and TRBJ2-3, reads EAGVAQSPRYKIIEKRQSVAFWCNPISGHATLYWYQQILGQGPKLLIQFQNNGVVDDSQLPKDRFSAERLKGVDSTLKIQPAKLEDSAVYLCASSHPAVAYTDTQYFGPGTRLTVL.

J is TRBJ1-2 and V is TRBV3-1 (or the pseudogene TRBV3-2), with 8 bases identical to TRBD1. The germline gives CDR1 LGHDT, CDR2 YNNKEL (reference sequence). This CDR3 has 16 residues. Trimming cost V 0 bases and J 3 bases; bases outside gene matches: 6. This CDR3 reads CASSQERARGHYGYTF. The CDR3, as DNA: TGTGCCAGCAGCCAAGAGCGGGCCAGGGGGCACTATGGCTACACCTTC.

This clone was detected once. The rearrangement uses TRBV4-2 and TRBJ2-1; D is possibly TRBD2 (6 bases). V was trimmed by 1 base and J by 4 bases, leaving 8 bases between them. Germline V CDR1 and CDR2: LGHNA, YNFKEQ. This CDR3 spans 14 amino acids. For the CDR3, the DNA is TGTGCCAGCAGCCAAGGGGCGGGGTACAATGAGCAGTTCTTC. It yields the protein CASSQGAGYNEQFF.